The rows below give T cell receptor delta chains drawn from one sample of a study of Vδ1+ human thymocytes. TCRdb re-called the multiplex PCR reads through CATT. The sample lists about 58,000 delta-chain clones, approximately 16% seen once, with approximately 0.4% in the top ten. Sequenced input: Vdelta1+ gamma-delta thymocytes from the thymus. The receptors originated from a girl under three years old who had congenital heart surgery. CDR3s include the opening cysteine and the closing phenylalanine or tryptophan. A D gene is named only where the DNA matches it firmly. A clone size is listed for some rows: how often the clone was seen (once, few, many), or a class if it is expanded.

abundance: few
j_gene: TRDJ1
v_gene: TRDV1
d_gene: TRDD3
CDR3aa: CALGATIGGYPANKLIF
CDR3nt: TGTGCTCTTGGGGCTACCATTGGGGGATACCCAGCGAATAAACTCATCTTT

abundance: few
j_gene: TRDJ1
v_gene: TRDV1
d_gene: TRDD3
CDR3aa: CALGDFRSPRRTGGADKLIF
CDR3nt: TGTGCTCTTGGGGATTTCCGGAGTCCTCGACGTACTGGGGGAGCCGATAAACTCATCTTT

abundance: -
j_gene: TRDJ1
v_gene: TRDV1
d_gene: TRDD3
CDR3aa: CALGEPTVLPQSYWGIREDKLIF
CDR3nt: TGTGCTCTTGGGGAACCGACGGTCCTACCCCAATCGTACTGGGGGATACGCGAAGATAAACTCATCTTT

abundance: few
j_gene: TRDJ1
v_gene: TRDV1
d_gene: -
CDR3aa: CALGGPRGPLSDKLIF
CDR3nt: TGTGCTCTTGGGGGGCCACGGGGGCCCTTGTCCGATAAACTCATCTTT

abundance: -
j_gene: TRDJ1
v_gene: TRDV1
d_gene: TRDD3
CDR3aa: CALGERGRAPLGDTDKLIF
CDR3nt: TGTGCTCTTGGGGAACGGGGAAGGGCCCCGCTGGGGGACACCGATAAACTCATCTTT

abundance: -
j_gene: TRDJ1
v_gene: TRDV1
d_gene: TRDD3
CDR3aa: CALGEQLLYWGIRSSDKLIF
CDR3nt: TGTGCTCTTGGGGAACAGCTACTCTACTGGGGGATACGTTCCTCCGATAAACTCATCTTT

abundance: few
j_gene: TRDJ1
v_gene: TRDV1
d_gene: -
CDR3aa: CALGEPYTPTYTDKLIF
CDR3nt: TGTGCTCTTGGGGAACCTTATACCCCCACGTACACCGATAAACTCATCTTT

abundance: -
j_gene: TRDJ1
v_gene: TRDV1
d_gene: TRDD3
CDR3aa: CALGVGGYAWYTDKLIF
CDR3nt: TGTGCTCTTGGAGTTGGGGGATACGCTTGGTACACCGATAAACTCATCTTT

abundance: few
j_gene: TRDJ1
v_gene: TRDV1
d_gene: TRDD3
CDR3aa: CALGEPVFLKLGEDTDKLIF
CDR3nt: TGTGCTCTTGGGGAACCCGTCTTCCTAAAACTGGGGGAAGACACCGATAAACTCATCTTT

abundance: -
j_gene: TRDJ1
v_gene: TRDV1
d_gene: TRDD3
CDR3aa: CALGELVGLGDPDKLIF
CDR3nt: TGTGCTCTTGGGGAACTAGTTGGACTGGGGGATCCCGATAAACTCATCTTT

abundance: few
j_gene: TRDJ1
v_gene: TRDV1
d_gene: TRDD3
CDR3aa: CALGAPSLIHWGADKLIF
CDR3nt: TGTGCTCTTGGGGCGCCTTCTCTTATCCACTGGGGAGCCGATAAACTCATCTTT

abundance: -
j_gene: TRDJ1
v_gene: TRDV2
d_gene: TRDD3
CDR3aa: CACDTGISGGSPRTDKLIF
CDR3nt: TGTGCCTGTGACACTGGAATTTCAGGGGGATCCCCGAGGACCGATAAACTCATCTTT

abundance: -
j_gene: TRDJ1
v_gene: TRDV1
d_gene: -
CDR3aa: CALGDRSFRGFGSMVGYPYTDKLIF
CDR3nt: TGTGCTCTTGGGGACCGCTCCTTCCGCGGATTCGGTAGTATGGTTGGGTACCCGTACACCGATAAACTCATCTTT

abundance: -
j_gene: TRDJ1
v_gene: TRDV1
d_gene: -
CDR3aa: CALGISYVEGLNHLTDKLIF
CDR3nt: TGTGCTCTAGGTATATCCTACGTCGAGGGGCTTAACCACCTTACCGATAAACTCATCTTT

abundance: -
j_gene: TRDJ1
v_gene: TRDV1
d_gene: -
CDR3aa: CALGELRPPPGVDKLIF
CDR3nt: TGTGCTCTTGGGGAACTACGACCTCCTCCTGGGGTCGATAAACTCATCTTT

abundance: few
j_gene: TRDJ1
v_gene: TRDV1
d_gene: TRDD3
CDR3aa: CALGEGFTGGRDKLIF
CDR3nt: TGTGCTCTTGGGGAAGGGTTTACTGGGGGTAGGGATAAACTCATCTTT

abundance: -
j_gene: TRDJ1
v_gene: TRDV1
d_gene: -
CDR3aa: CALGDQSPTDKLIF
CDR3nt: TGTGCTCTTGGGGACCAGTCCCCCACCGATAAACTCATCTTT

abundance: few
j_gene: TRDJ1
v_gene: TRDV1
d_gene: TRDD2
CDR3aa: CALGEPGLPTEQYPGASYLYTDKLIF
CDR3nt: TGTGCTCTTGGGGAACCCGGCCTTCCTACGGAGCAGTACCCTGGGGCATCATACCTGTACACCGATAAACTCATCTTT

abundance: -
j_gene: TRDJ1
v_gene: TRDV1
d_gene: -
CDR3aa: CALGEVFPTLERVTDKLIF
CDR3nt: TGTGCTCTTGGGGAAGTCTTCCCCACTCTGGAGAGGGTCACCGATAAACTCATCTTT

abundance: few
j_gene: TRDJ1
v_gene: TRAV29/DV5
d_gene: -
CDR3aa: CASLVTVLFLLRGSTLYTDKLIF
CDR3nt: TGTGCCTCTTTGGTTACGGTACTTTTCCTATTAAGGGGGTCTACCCTTTACACCGATAAACTCATCTTT

abundance: few
j_gene: TRDJ1
v_gene: TRDV1
d_gene: -
CDR3aa: CALGELGPTGGRHTDKLIF
CDR3nt: TGTGCTCTTGGGGAACTGGGTCCTACGGGTGGTCGACACACCGATAAACTCATCTTT

abundance: -
j_gene: TRDJ1
v_gene: TRDV1
d_gene: -
CDR3aa: CALGDHQARNGGLLGGTDKLIF
CDR3nt: TGTGCTCTTGGGGACCACCAAGCGCGGAATGGGGGTCTCCTAGGGGGCACCGATAAACTCATCTTT

abundance: -
j_gene: TRDJ1
v_gene: TRDV1
d_gene: -
CDR3aa: CALGDLRDWAYTDKLIF
CDR3nt: TGTGCTCTTGGGGACCTACGGGACTGGGCTTACACCGATAAACTCATCTTT

abundance: few
j_gene: TRDJ1
v_gene: TRDV1
d_gene: TRDD3
CDR3aa: CALGVYCRTGGYERVIF
CDR3nt: TGTGCTCTAGGGGTCTACTGCCGTACTGGGGGATACGAAAGGGTCATCTTT

abundance: -
j_gene: TRDJ1
v_gene: TRDV1
d_gene: -
CDR3aa: CALGVFSYAYTDKLIF
CDR3nt: TGTGCTCTTGGGGTCTTCTCTTACGCGTACACCGATAAACTCATCTTT

abundance: once
j_gene: TRDJ1
v_gene: TRDV1
d_gene: -
CDR3aa: CALGEVPIAGRGLYTDKLIF
CDR3nt: TGTGCTCTTGGGGAAGTTCCTATCGCGGGTCGGGGACTGTACACCGATAAACTCATCTTT

abundance: -
j_gene: TRDJ1
v_gene: TRDV1
d_gene: -
CDR3aa: CALGEQFRTLGPYTDKLIF
CDR3nt: TGTGCTCTTGGGGAACAATTTAGAACACTCGGGCCGTACACCGATAAACTCATCTTT

abundance: -
j_gene: TRDJ1
v_gene: TRDV1
d_gene: TRDD3
CDR3aa: CALGGGGYATDKLIF
CDR3nt: TGTGCTCTTGGGGGCGGGGGATACGCCACCGATAAACTCATCTTT

abundance: -
j_gene: TRDJ1
v_gene: TRDV1
d_gene: TRDD3
CDR3aa: CALGGRFYGPPGGSHYTGDPDTDKLIF
CDR3nt: TGTGCTCTTGGGGGACGATTTTACGGTCCCCCCGGGGGTTCCCATTATACTGGGGATCCTGACACCGATAAACTCATCTTT

abundance: few
j_gene: TRDJ1
v_gene: TRDV2
d_gene: TRDD3
CDR3aa: CACPAKLLRTIYWGIRSDKLIF
CDR3nt: TGTGCCTGTCCGGCCAAACTCTTACGGACTATTTACTGGGGGATACGTAGCGATAAACTCATCTTT

abundance: -
j_gene: TRDJ1
v_gene: TRDV1
d_gene: TRDD3
CDR3aa: CALGGGSLILGDETDKLIF
CDR3nt: TGTGCTCTTGGGGGAGGTTCCCTTATACTGGGGGATGAGACCGATAAACTCATCTTT

abundance: -
j_gene: TRDJ1
v_gene: TRDV1
d_gene: TRDD3
CDR3aa: CALGEPLRLPARYTGGYAGSDKLIF
CDR3nt: TGTGCTCTTGGGGAACCACTCCGACTTCCAGCGCGGTATACTGGGGGATACGCCGGCAGCGATAAACTCATCTTT

abundance: once
j_gene: TRDJ1
v_gene: TRDV1
d_gene: TRDD3
CDR3aa: CALGEGVLLGDTAPWGYTDKLIF
CDR3nt: TGTGCTCTTGGGGAAGGAGTCCTACTCGGGGATACGGCCCCGTGGGGGTACACCGATAAACTCATCTTT

abundance: few
j_gene: TRDJ1
v_gene: TRAV29/DV5
d_gene: -
CDR3aa: CSVLPKEWGSAYTDKLIF
CDR3nt: TGCAGTGTACTTCCGAAAGAGTGGGGATCAGCATACACCGATAAACTCATCTTT

abundance: few
j_gene: TRDJ1
v_gene: TRDV1
d_gene: TRDD3
CDR3aa: CALGELSYGLLGDPLYTDKLIF
CDR3nt: TGTGCTCTTGGGGAACTCTCCTACGGACTACTGGGGGACCCGCTTTACACCGATAAACTCATCTTT

abundance: -
j_gene: TRDJ1
v_gene: TRDV1
d_gene: TRDD3
CDR3aa: CALGELVLPTGTGGGFIYTDKLIF
CDR3nt: TGTGCTCTTGGGGAACTAGTGTTACCGACCGGCACTGGGGGAGGGTTTATCTACACCGATAAACTCATCTTT

abundance: few
j_gene: TRDJ1
v_gene: TRDV1
d_gene: -
CDR3aa: CALGDLPAFGGELTDKLIF
CDR3nt: -

abundance: -
j_gene: TRDJ1
v_gene: TRDV1
d_gene: TRDD3
CDR3aa: CALDPASPWGIQNTDKLIF
CDR3nt: TGTGCCCTAGATCCGGCCTCGCCCTGGGGGATTCAGAACACCGATAAACTCATCTTT

abundance: few
j_gene: TRDJ1
v_gene: TRDV1
d_gene: TRDD3
CDR3aa: CALGEIHPYLNPLLGVDKLIF
CDR3nt: TGTGCTCTTGGGGAGATACACCCCTACCTAAACCCTCTACTGGGGGTAGATAAACTCATCTTT

abundance: -
j_gene: TRDJ1
v_gene: TRDV1
d_gene: TRDD3
CDR3aa: CALGGSSRYTGGYVYTDKLIF
CDR3nt: TGCGCTCTTGGGGGTTCCAGCAGATACACTGGGGGATACGTGTACACCGATAAACTCATCTTT

abundance: -
j_gene: TRDJ1
v_gene: TRDV1
d_gene: TRDD3
CDR3aa: CALGDHYPGDTRYTDKLIF
CDR3nt: TGTGCTCTTGGGGACCACTACCCGGGGGATACTCGGTACACCGATAAACTCATCTTT

abundance: -
j_gene: TRDJ1
v_gene: TRDV1
d_gene: -
CDR3aa: CALGELIRDKLIF
CDR3nt: TGTGCTCTTGGGGAACTAATTAGGGATAAACTCATCTTT

abundance: -
j_gene: TRDJ1
v_gene: TRDV1
d_gene: -
CDR3aa: CALGEITLPTQGWGIRLLDKLIF
CDR3nt: TGTGCTCTTGGGGAGATAACTCTTCCTACGCAGGGCTGGGGGATCCGGTTGCTCGATAAACTCATCTTT

abundance: few
j_gene: TRDJ1
v_gene: TRDV1
d_gene: -
CDR3aa: CALGERGDKLIF
CDR3nt: TGTGCTCTTGGGGAACGGGGGGATAAACTCATCTTT

abundance: -
j_gene: TRDJ1
v_gene: TRDV3
d_gene: TRDD3
CDR3aa: CAAKLAPTPYWGIRPSTDKLIF
CDR3nt: TGTGCCGCGAAACTCGCTCCAACACCCTACTGGGGGATACGTCCAAGCACCGATAAACTCATCTTT

abundance: few
j_gene: TRDJ1
v_gene: TRDV1
d_gene: TRDD3
CDR3aa: CALGELALKGTGGSYTDKLIF
CDR3nt: TGTGCTCTTGGGGAACTCGCTCTGAAGGGTACTGGGGGATCCTACACCGATAAACTCATCTTT

abundance: -
j_gene: TRDJ1
v_gene: TRDV2
d_gene: TRDD3
CDR3aa: CACDRLGDLDKLIF
CDR3nt: TGTGCCTGTGACCGACTGGGGGATCTGGATAAACTCATCTTT

abundance: -
j_gene: TRDJ2
v_gene: TRDV2
d_gene: -
CDR3aa: CACDTAIILTTGRHFGRLTAQLFF
CDR3nt: TGTGCCTGTGACACCGCAATTATCTTGACCACTGGGAGACACTTTGGACGGCTGACAGCACAACTCTTCTTT

abundance: few
j_gene: TRDJ1
v_gene: TRDV1
d_gene: -
CDR3aa: CALGVGPIPNTDKLIF
CDR3nt: TGTGCTCTTGGGGTAGGTCCTATACCTAACACCGATAAACTCATCTTT

abundance: few
j_gene: TRDJ1
v_gene: TRDV1
d_gene: TRDD3
CDR3aa: CALGELRGPTGILWGILKLIF
CDR3nt: TGTGCTCTTGGGGAACTCAGGGGTCCTACGGGTATCCTCTGGGGGATACTTAAACTCATCTTT

abundance: few
j_gene: TRDJ1
v_gene: TRDV1
d_gene: -
CDR3aa: CALGVPSPLGYTDKLIF
CDR3nt: TGTGCTCTTGGGGTGCCTTCGCCACTGGGTTACACTGATAAACTCATCTTT

abundance: few
j_gene: TRDJ1
v_gene: TRDV1
d_gene: TRDD3
CDR3aa: CALGERRSEYWGIRGYTDKLIF
CDR3nt: TGTGCTCTTGGGGAACGGCGCTCGGAATACTGGGGGATAAGAGGGTACACCGATAAACTCATCTTT

abundance: -
j_gene: TRDJ1
v_gene: TRDV1
d_gene: -
CDR3aa: CALGAPVPTAGARLNCHTDKLIF
CDR3nt: TGTGCTCTTGGGGCCCCGGTACCTACGGCTGGGGCAAGGCTAAATTGCCACACCGATAAACTCATCTTT

abundance: -
j_gene: TRDJ1
v_gene: TRDV2
d_gene: TRDD3
CDR3aa: CACDILGEYKLIF
CDR3nt: TGTGCCTGTGACATACTGGGGGAGTATAAACTCATCTTT

abundance: -
j_gene: TRDJ1
v_gene: TRDV1
d_gene: -
CDR3aa: CALGELEAFRRTGAPTGPDKLIF
CDR3nt: TGTGCTCTTGGGGAACTAGAGGCCTTCCGCCGTACTGGGGCTCCCACCGGGCCCGATAAACTCATCTTT

abundance: few
j_gene: TRDJ1
v_gene: TRDV1
d_gene: -
CDR3aa: CALGVYLPNPSATDKLIF
CDR3nt: TGTGCTCTTGGGGTATACCTTCCCAACCCTTCCGCAACCGATAAACTCATCTTT

abundance: -
j_gene: TRDJ1
v_gene: TRDV1
d_gene: -
CDR3aa: CALGELFSPSSEMGDLADKLIF
CDR3nt: TGTGCTCTTGGGGAACTATTTTCGCCTTCCTCCGAGATGGGGGATTTGGCCGATAAACTCATCTTT